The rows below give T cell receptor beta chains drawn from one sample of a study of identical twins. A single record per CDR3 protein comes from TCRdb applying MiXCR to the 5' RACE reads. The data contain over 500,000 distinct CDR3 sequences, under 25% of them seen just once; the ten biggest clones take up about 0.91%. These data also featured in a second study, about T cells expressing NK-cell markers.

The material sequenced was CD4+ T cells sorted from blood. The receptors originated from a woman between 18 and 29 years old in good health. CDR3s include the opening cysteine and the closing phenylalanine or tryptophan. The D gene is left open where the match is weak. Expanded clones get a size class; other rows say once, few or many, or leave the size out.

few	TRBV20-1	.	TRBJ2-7	TGCAGTGCTAGAGATAGAGGCAGGAGCTACGAGCAGTACTTC	CSARDRGRSYEQYF
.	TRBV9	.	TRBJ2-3	TGTGCCAGCAGCGCCACGGGACATATGTCTAGCACAGATACGCAGTATTTT	CASSATGHMSSTDTQYF
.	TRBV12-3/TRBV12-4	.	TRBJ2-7	TGTGCCAGCAGCCGACAGGAAAACTACGAGCAGTACTTC	CASSRQENYEQYF
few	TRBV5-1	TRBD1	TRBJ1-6	TGCGCCAGCAGCTTGGAAACAGGGGGCTCACCCCTCCACTTT	CASSLETGGSPLHF
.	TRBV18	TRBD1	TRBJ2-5	TGTGCCAGCTCACCGCAGACAGGGAGAGGAGAGACCCAGTACTTC	CASSPQTGRGETQYF
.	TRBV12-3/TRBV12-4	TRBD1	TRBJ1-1	TGTGCCAGCAGTATGGCAAGGACAGGGGGGACTGAAGCTTTCTTT	CASSMARTGGTEAFF
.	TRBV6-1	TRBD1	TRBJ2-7	TGTGCCAGCAGTACACCGACAGGGCTAGAGCAGTACTTC	CASSTPTGLEQYF
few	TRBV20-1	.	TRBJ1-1	TGCAGTGCTAGAACTTGGGACACCGCTTTCTTT	CSARTWDTAFF
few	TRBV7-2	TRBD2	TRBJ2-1	TGTGCCAGCAGCTTCAGGGCGGGAGGGAGAGACAATGAGCAGTTCTTC	CASSFRAGGRDNEQFF
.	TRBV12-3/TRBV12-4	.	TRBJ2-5	TGTGCCAGCAGTTTTCGGATCCAAGAGACCCAGTACTTC	CASSFRIQETQYF
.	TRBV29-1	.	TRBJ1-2	TGCAGCTTATCCAGGGGCGGCTATGGCTACACCTTC	CSLSRGGYGYTF
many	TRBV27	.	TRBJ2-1	TGTGCCAGCACCCGACTCGGGAACAATGAGCAGTTCTTC	CASTRLGNNEQFF
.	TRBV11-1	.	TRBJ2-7	TGTGCCAGCAGCTTAGCCAATCTCACCGGGATCCTTTCCTACGAGCAGTACTTC	CASSLANLTGILSYEQYF
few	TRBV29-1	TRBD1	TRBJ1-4	TGCAGCGTCAGGACAGGGGGCGAAAAACTGTTTTTT	CSVRTGGEKLFF
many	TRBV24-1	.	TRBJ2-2	TGTGCCACCAGTGATGCCCCCGGGACTGACCTCGGGAACACCGGGGAGCTGTTTTTT	CATSDAPGTDLGNTGELFF
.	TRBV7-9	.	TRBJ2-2	TGTGCCAGCAGCGTCGTAGGGGTTTCCGGGGAGCTGTTTTTT	CASSVVGVSGELFF
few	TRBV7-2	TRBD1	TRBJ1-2	TGTGCCAGCAGCCCCCAACCGGGACAGGGAAGCGGCTACACCTTC	CASSPQPGQGSGYTF
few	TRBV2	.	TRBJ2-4	TGTGCCAGCACCGACGAGGGCAGCTCCAAAAACATTCAGTACTTC	CASTDEGSSKNIQYF
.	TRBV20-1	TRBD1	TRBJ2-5	TGCAGTGCTAGAGATCGGACAGGGGCCGCAGAGACCCAGTACTTC	CSARDRTGAAETQYF
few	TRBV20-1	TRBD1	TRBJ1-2	TGCAGTGCTAGAGATACGGCGACAGGGCATGGCTACACCTTC	CSARDTATGHGYTF
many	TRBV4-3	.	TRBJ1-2	TGCGCCAGCAGCCAAGATGAAACAGCTAGCTATGGCTACACCTTC	CASSQDETASYGYTF
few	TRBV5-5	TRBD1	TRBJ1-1	TGTGCCAGCAGCCGCCGGACAGGGGGCAAAAACACTGAAGCTTTCTTT	CASSRRTGGKNTEAFF
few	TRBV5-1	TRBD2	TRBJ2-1	TGCGCCAGCAGGACTAGCGTCAATGAGCAGTTCTTC	CASRTSVNEQFF